This T cell receptor (beta chain) was sequenced in a study of sequential checkpoint blockade in melanoma. As for this clone: The germline gene is not matched at one end of the junction; a read error may be the cause.

From germline, CDR1 is MGHRA and CDR2 YSYEKL. The CDR3 spans 15 residues. Treatment specified: randomized to nivolumab then ipilimumab (arm A) or the reverse (arm B). Profiled with immunoSEQ multiplex PCR; TCRdb holds only in-frame clones, not every one. The sample consists of about 40,000 clones, 75% to 90% of them appearing once. The chain is built from TRBV4-1 and TRBJ1-1; 8 nucleotides line up with TRBD1. Sequencing was performed on CD8+ T cells sorted from blood (inferred from file names), taken from a patient given nivolumab and ipilimumab in sequence. The sequence derives from a human donor with melanoma. The CDR3 reads CAGSQMTGENTEAFF. CDR3 in DNA: TGCGCCGGCAGCCAGATGACAGGGGAGAACACTGAAGCTTTCTTT.